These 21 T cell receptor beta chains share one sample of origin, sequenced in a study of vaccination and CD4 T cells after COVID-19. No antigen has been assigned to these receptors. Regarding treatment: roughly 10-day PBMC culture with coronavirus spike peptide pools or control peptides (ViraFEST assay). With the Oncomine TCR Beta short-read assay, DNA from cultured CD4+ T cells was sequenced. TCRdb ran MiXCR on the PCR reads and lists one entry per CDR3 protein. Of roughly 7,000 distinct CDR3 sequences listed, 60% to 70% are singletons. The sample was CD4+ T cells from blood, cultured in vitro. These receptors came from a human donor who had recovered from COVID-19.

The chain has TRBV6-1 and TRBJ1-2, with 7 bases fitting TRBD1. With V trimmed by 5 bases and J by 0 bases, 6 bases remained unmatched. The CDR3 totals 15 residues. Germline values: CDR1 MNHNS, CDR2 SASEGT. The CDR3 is CASSPGDRPNYGYTF. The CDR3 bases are TGTGCCAGCAGTCCCGGGGACAGACCTAACTATGGCTACACCTTC.

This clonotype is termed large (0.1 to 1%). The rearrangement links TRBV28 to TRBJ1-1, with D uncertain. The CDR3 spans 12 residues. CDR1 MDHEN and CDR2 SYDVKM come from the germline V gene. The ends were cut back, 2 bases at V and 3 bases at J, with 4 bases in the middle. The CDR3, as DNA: TGTGCCAGCAGTTTAACGTACACTGAAGCTTTCTTT. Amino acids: CASSLTYTEAFF.

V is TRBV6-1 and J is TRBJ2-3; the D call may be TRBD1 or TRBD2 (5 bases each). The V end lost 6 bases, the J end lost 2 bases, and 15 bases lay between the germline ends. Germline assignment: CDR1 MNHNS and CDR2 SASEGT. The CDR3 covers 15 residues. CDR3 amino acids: CASSLSGGYTDTQYF. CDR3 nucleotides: TGTGCCAGCAGCCTTAGTGGGGGTTACACAGATACGCAGTATTTT.

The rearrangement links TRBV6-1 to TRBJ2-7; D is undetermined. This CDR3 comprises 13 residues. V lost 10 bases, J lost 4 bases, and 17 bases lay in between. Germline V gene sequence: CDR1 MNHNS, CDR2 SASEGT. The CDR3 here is CATTRGSPYEQYF. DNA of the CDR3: TGTGCCACCACCCGAGGCAGCCCTTACGAGCAGTACTTC.

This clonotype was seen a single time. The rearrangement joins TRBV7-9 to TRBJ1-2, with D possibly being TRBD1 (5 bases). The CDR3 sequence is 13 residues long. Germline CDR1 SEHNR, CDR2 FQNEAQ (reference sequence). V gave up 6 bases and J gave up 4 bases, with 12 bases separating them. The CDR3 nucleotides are TGTGCCAGCAGTCCGGGGGTAGGCTATGGCTACACCTTC. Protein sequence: CASSPGVGYGYTF.

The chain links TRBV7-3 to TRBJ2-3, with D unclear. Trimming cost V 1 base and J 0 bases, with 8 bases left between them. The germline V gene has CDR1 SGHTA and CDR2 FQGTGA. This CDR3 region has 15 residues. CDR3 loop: CASSLMGASTDTQYF. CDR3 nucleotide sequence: TGTGCCAGCAGCTTAATGGGTGCTAGCACAGATACGCAGTATTTT.

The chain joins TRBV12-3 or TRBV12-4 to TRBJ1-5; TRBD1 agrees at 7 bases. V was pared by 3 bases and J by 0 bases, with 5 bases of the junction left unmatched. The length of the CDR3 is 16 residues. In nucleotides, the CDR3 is TGTGCCAGCAGTTTGGACAGGTTTGATAGCAATCAGCCCCAGCATTTT. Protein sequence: CASSLDRFDSNQPQHF.

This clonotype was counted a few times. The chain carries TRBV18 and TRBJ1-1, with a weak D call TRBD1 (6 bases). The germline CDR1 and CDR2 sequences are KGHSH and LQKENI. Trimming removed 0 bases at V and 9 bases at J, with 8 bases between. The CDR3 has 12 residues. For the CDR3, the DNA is TGTGCCAGCTCACCACCCACAGGGAAAGCTTTCTTT. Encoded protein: CASSPPTGKAFF. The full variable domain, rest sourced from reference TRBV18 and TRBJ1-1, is NAGVMQNPRHLVRRRGQEARLRCSPMKGHSHVYWYRQLPEEGLKFMVYLQKENIIDESGMPKERFSAEFPKEGPSILRIQQVVRGDSAAYFCASSPPTGKAFFGQGTRLTVV.

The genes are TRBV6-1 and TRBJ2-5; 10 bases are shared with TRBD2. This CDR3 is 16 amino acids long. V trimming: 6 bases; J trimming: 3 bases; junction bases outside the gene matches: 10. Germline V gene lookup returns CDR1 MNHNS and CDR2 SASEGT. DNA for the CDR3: TGTGCCAGCAGCCTTCTCGGACTAGCGGTCGAAGAGACCCAGTACTTC. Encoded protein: CASSLLGLAVEETQYF.

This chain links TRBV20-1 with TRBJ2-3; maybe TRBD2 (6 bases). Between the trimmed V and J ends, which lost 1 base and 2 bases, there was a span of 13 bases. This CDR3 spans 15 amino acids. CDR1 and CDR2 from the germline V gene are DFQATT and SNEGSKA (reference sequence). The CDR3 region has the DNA TGCAGTGCTAGAGGCATGGGACTTGACACAGATACGCAGTATTTT. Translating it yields CSARGMGLDTDTQYF.

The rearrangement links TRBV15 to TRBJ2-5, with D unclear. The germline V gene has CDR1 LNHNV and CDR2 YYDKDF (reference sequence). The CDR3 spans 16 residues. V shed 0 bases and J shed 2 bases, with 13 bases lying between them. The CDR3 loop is CATSRDKGLRQETQYF. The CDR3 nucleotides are TGTGCCACCAGCAGAGATAAGGGTCTCAGACAAGAGACCCAGTACTTC.

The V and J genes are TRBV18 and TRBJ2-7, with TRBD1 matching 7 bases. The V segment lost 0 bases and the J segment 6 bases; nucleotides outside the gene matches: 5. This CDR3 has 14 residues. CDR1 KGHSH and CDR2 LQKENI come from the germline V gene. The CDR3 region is CASSPPTGHSEQYF. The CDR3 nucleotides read TGTGCCAGCTCACCACCGACAGGGCATTCCGAGCAGTACTTC.

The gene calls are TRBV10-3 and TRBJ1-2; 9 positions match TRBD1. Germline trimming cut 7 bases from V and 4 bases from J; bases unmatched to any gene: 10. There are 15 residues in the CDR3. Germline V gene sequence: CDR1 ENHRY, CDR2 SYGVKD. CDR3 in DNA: TGTGCCATCACTCCCTCCACAGGGGGCAGCTATGGCTACACCTTC. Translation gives CAITPSTGGSYGYTF.

The CDR3 DNA reads as TGTGCCAGCAGCTTAGTTCTTAGCGGGCTCGAGCAGTACTTC. Protein product: CASSLVLSGLEQYF. The chain uses TRBV11-3 and TRBJ2-7, with 7 bases fitting TRBD2. Germline CDR1 reads SGHNT; CDR2 reads YENEEA. J lost 6 bases, V lost 1 base, and 6 bases had no gene match. The CDR3 is made up of 14 amino acids. The full variable domain, its missing parts supplied by reference TRBV11-3 and TRBJ2-7, is EAGVVQSPRYKIIEKKQPVAFWCNPISGHNTLYWYLQNLGQGPELLIRYENEEAVDDSQLPKDRFSAERLKGVDSTLKIQPAELGDSAVYLCASSLVLSGLEQYFGPGTRLTVT.

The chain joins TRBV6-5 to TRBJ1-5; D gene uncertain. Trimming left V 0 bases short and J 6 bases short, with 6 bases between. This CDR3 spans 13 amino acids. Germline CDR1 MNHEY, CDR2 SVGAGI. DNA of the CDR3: TGTGCCAGCAGTTACTCGGCCGCTCAGCCCCAGCATTTT. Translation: CASSYSAAQPQHF.

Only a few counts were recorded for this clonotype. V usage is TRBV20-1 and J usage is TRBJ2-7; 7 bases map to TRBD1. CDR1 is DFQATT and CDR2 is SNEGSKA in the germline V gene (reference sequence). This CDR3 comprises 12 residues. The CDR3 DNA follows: TGCAGCTACGACAGGGATAACCACGAGCAGTACTTC. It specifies CSYDRDNHEQYF.

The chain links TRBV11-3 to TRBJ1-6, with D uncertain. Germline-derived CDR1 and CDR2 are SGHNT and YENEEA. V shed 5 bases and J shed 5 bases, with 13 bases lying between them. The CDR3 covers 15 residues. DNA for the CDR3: TGTGCCAGCAGCCGCATCGACGGAGATAATTCACCCCTCCACTTT. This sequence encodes CASSRIDGDNSPLHF.

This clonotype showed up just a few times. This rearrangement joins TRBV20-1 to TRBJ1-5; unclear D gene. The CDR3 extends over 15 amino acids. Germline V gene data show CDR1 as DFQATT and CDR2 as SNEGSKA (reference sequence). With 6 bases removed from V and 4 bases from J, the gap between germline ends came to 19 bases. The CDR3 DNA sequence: TGCAGTGCCATAACGAACGGGCTACGAAATCAGCCCCAGCATTTT. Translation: CSAITNGLRNQPQHF.

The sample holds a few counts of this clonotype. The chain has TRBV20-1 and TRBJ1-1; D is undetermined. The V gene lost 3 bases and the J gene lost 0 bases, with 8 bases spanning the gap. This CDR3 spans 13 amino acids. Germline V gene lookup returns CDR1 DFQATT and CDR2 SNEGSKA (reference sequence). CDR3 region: CSASEHMNTEAFF. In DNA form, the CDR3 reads TGCAGTGCTAGTGAACACATGAACACTGAAGCTTTCTTT.

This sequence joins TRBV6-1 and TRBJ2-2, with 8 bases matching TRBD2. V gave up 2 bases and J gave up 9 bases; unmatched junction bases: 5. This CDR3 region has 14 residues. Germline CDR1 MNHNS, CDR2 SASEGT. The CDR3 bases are TGTGCCAGCAGTGAAACTAGCGGCCCCAGGGAGCTGTTTTTT. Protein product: CASSETSGPRELFF.

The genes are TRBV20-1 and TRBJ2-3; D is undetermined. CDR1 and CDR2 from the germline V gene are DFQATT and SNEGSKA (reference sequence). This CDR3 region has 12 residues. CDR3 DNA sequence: TGCAGGGCCATTGGGGGCACAGATACGCAGTATTTT. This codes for CRAIGGTDTQYF.